This TCR beta chain was retrieved from a study of cytomegalovirus exposure and HLA in healthy donors. Study-wide points: In vitro, three CMV-associated chains proved specific for CMV antigens. While the bulk of TCR sequences proved rare, some public TCRs turned up in many donors. The study recorded about 150 TCR beta chains that were cytomegalovirus-associated. High sensitivity and specificity were reportedly achieved when the classifier diagnosed cytomegalovirus status.

TCRdb's table, derived via immunoSEQ multiplex PCR, lists solely in-frame clones and lacks some. This table has fewer than 250,000 clones, roughly 83% appearing once. From germline, CDR1 is GTSNPN and CDR2 SVGIG (reference sequence). The CDR3 covers 13 residues. The V gene lost 5 bases and the J gene lost 2 bases, with 13 bases spanning the gap. On this clone itself: What it binds is not known.

The chain is built from TRBV30 and TRBJ2-7, with a tentative D call TRBD1 (6 bases). The specimen sequenced was PBMCs. The TCR comes from a woman aged 30 to 39 in good health and CMV-seropositive. CDR3: CAWCPGTPYEQYF. As DNA, the CDR3 is TGTGCCTGGTGCCCCGGGACACCCTACGAGCAGTACTTC. The full variable domain, rest sourced from reference TRBV30 and TRBJ2-7, is SQTIHQWPATLVQPVGSPLSLECTVEGTSNPNLYWYRQAAGRGLQLLFYSVGIGQISSEVPQNLSASRPQDRQFILSSKKLLLSDSGFYLCAWCPGTPYEQYFGPGTRLTVT.